This TCR beta chain was documented in a study of T cells after yellow fever vaccination. V dropped 5 bases and J dropped 0; count of bases not matched to a gene: 8. This CDR3 spans 18 amino acids. Germline CDR1 and CDR2: SNHLY and FYNNEI. The sample holds a few counts of this clonotype. UMIs were added to TCR cDNA along with a universal primer site when it was made by 5'RACE template switching. TCRdb re-derived calls from the 5' RACE reads in MiXCR, one entry per CDR3 protein. The table includes around 590,000 distinct CDR3 sequences, over 9% detected once. The source is a young man who received the YFV17D yellow fever vaccine. The sample was PBMCs, taken on the day of the yellow fever booster vaccination. The genes are TRBV2 and TRBJ2-3; 13 bases match TRBD2. The CDR3 sequence: CASSTNGLAGVSTDTQYF. CDR3 sequence (DNA): TGTGCCAGCAGTACTAATGGACTAGCGGGAGTGAGCACAGATACGCAGTATTTT.